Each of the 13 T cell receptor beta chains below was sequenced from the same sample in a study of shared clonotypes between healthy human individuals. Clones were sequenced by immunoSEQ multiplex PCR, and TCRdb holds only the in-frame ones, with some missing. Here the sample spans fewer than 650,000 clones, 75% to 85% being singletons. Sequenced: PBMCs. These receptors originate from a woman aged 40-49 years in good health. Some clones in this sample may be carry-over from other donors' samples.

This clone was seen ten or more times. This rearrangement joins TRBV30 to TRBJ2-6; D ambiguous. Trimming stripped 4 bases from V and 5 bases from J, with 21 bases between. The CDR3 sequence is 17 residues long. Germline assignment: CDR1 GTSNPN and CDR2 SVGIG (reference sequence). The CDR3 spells CAWTLRRYNSRANVLTF. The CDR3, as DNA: TGTGCCTGGACACTCCGGCGTTATAACAGTCGGGCCAACGTCCTGACTTTC.

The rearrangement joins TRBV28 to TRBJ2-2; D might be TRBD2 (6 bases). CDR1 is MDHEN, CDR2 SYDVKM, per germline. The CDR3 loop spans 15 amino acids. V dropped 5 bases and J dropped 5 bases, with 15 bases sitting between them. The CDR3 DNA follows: TGTGCCAGCAGTGTCCCGGGACTTGGGACCGGGGAGCTGTTTTTT. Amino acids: CASSVPGLGTGELFF. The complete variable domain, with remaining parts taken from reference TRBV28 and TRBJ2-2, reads DVKVTQSSRYLVKRTGEKVFLECVQDMDHENMFWYRQDPGLGLRLIYFSYDVKMKEKGDIPEGYSVSREKKERFSLILESASTNQTSMYLCASSVPGLGTGELFFGEGSRLTVL.

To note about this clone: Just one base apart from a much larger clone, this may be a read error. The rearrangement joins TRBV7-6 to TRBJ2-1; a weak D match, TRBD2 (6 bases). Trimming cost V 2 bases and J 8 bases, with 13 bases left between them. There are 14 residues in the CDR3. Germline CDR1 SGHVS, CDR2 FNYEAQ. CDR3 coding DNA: TGTGCCAGCAGCTTAACGGGAGTTTACGATGAGCAGTTCTTC. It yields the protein CASSLTGVYDEQFF.

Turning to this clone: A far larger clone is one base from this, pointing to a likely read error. DNA for the CDR3: TGTGCCAGCAGCAGGGGCGGGGAGACCCAGTACTTC. It encodes CASSRGGETQYF. The chain joins TRBV7-6 to TRBJ2-5, with D tentatively TRBD1 or TRBD2 (5 bases each). Trimming stripped 5 bases from V and 5 bases from J, with 9 bases between. CDR1 and CDR2 from the germline V gene are SGHVS and FNYEAQ. The CDR3 is 12 residues long. The variable domain in full, with the rest retrieved from reference TRBV7-6 and TRBJ2-5, is GAGVSQSPRYKVTKRGQDVALRCDPISGHVSLYWYRQALGQGPEFLTYFNYEAQQDKSGLPNDRFSAERPEGSISTLTIQRTEQRDSAMYRCASSRGGETQYFGPGTRLLVL.

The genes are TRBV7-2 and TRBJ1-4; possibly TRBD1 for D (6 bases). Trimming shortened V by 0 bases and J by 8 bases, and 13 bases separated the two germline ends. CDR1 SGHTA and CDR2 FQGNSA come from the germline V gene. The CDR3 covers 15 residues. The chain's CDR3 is CASSLAGAGNEKLFF. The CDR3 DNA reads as TGTGCCAGCAGCTTAGCGGGGGCGGGGAACGAAAAACTGTTTTTT.

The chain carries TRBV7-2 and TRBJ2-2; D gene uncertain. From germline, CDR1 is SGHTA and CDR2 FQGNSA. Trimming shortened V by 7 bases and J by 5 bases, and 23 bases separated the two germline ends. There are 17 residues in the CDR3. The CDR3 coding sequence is TGTGCCAGCACCCCTAGGACCCTTTTAGGCGCGACCGGGGAGCTGTTTTTT. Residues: CASTPRTLLGATGELFF. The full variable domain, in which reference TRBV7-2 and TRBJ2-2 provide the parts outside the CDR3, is GAGVSQSPSNKVTEKGKDVELRCDPISGHTALYWYRQSLGQGLEFLIYFQGNSAPDKSGLPSDRFSAERTGGSVSTLTIQRTQQEDSAVYLCASTPRTLLGATGELFFGEGSRLTVL.

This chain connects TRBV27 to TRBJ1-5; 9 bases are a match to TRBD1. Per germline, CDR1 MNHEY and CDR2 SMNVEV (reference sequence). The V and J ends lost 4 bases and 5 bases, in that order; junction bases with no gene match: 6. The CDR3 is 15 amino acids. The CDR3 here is CASSSGQGVYQPQHF. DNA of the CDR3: TGTGCCAGCAGTTCGGGACAGGGCGTTTATCAGCCCCAGCATTTT.

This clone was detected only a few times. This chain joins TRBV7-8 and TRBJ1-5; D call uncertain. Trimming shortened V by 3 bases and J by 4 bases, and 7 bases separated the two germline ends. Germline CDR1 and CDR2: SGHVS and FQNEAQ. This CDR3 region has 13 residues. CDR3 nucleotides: TGTGCCAGCAGCTTCCTAGGGAATCAGCCCCAGCATTTT. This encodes CASSFLGNQPQHF.

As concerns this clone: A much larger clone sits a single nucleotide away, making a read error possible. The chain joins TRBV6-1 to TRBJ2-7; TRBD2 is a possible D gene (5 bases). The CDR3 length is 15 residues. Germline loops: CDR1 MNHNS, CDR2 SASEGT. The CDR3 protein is CASSESGRVGYEQCF. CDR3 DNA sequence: TGTGCCAGCAGTGAGTCCGGGCGGGTGGGCTACGAGCAGTGCTTC.

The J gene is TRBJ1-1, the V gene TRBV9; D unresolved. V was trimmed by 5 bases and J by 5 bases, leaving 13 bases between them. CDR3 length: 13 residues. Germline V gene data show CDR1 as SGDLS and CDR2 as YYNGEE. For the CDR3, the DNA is TGTGCCAGCAGGGCGACCTACGGGACTGAAGCTTTCTTT. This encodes CASRATYGTEAFF.

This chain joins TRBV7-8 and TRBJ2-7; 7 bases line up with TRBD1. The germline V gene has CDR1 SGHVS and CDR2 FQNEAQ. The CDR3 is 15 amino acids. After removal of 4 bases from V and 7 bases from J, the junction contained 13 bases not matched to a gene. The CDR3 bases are TGTGCCAGCAGCTACCGGGACAGAGCCCTGCCGGAGCAGTACTTC. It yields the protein CASSYRDRALPEQYF.

The CDR3 here is CASSLVGSDGELFF. The CDR3 nucleotides are TGTGCCAGCAGCTTAGTAGGGTCGGACGGGGAGCTGTTTTTT. V is TRBV11-2 and J is TRBJ2-2; D ambiguous. Germline V gene data show CDR1 as SGHAT and CDR2 as FQNNGV. The CDR3 has 14 residues. Between the trimmed V and J ends, which lost 1 base and 7 bases, there was a span of 10 bases.

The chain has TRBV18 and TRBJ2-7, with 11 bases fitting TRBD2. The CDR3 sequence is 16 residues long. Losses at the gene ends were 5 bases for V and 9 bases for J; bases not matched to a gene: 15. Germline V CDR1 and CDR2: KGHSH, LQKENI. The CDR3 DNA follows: TGTGCCAGCTCATCGGCACTAGCGGGAGACGAAATGAGGCAGTACTTC. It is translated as CASSSALAGDEMRQYF.